This T cell receptor beta chain was captured by sequencing in a study of shared clonotypes between healthy human individuals. As originally analysed: ImmunoSEQ supplied junction-only sequences lacking quality scores, so filtering was different. Sequencing was performed with immunoSEQ multiplex PCR; in TCRdb, only in-frame clones are kept and a portion is missing. V, J and clone size reflect that table, while D and trimming were determined from the DNA. Seen here are about 680,000 clones, around 72% observed once, and the top ten hold under 2%. This clone appeared many times. Its target is not known. Different DNA sequences within this sample yield the same CDR3. CDR1 SGHTA and CDR2 FQGTGA come from the germline V gene. The CDR3 totals 13 residues. Trimming stripped 5 bases from V and 5 bases from J, with 12 bases between. Whole-study findings and limits: Sequencing depth was expected to influence donor clonotype sharing.

This chain connects TRBV7-3 to TRBJ2-5; tentatively, D is TRBD2 (7 bases). Sequences were obtained from memory CD4+ T cells sorted from blood. Subset given: CD45RA-negative fraction. The receptor's source is a woman aged 25 to 39 in good health. The CDR3 spells CASSTQGGETQYF. The DNA for the CDR3 is TGTGCCAGCAGCACACAGGGAGGGGAGACCCAGTACTTC.